This T cell receptor (beta chain) was sequenced during a study of T cell responses to AZD1222 COVID-19 vaccine. Findings and limits, study-wide: In a largely white British group with more females than males, clonal diversity was possibly underestimated.

Remarks on this clone: The antigen is unknown.

Germline values: CDR1 SEHNR, CDR2 FQNEAQ (reference sequence). The CDR3 runs to 16 residues. The V gene lost 1 base and the J gene lost 1 base, with 11 bases spanning the gap. TCRdb keeps only in-frame clones here, not all; method: immunoSEQ multiplex PCR. The sample has 130,000 or so clones, 90% to 95% seen once; the top ten hold about 3%. The chain recombines TRBV7-9 with TRBJ1-5, with a tentative D call TRBD1 (6 bases). Sequencing was performed on peripheral blood, taken on day 0 of AZD1222 vaccination. The source is an adult in good health. The CDR3 loop is CASSLDRRGSNQPQHF. The DNA for the CDR3 is TGTGCCAGCAGCTTAGATCGCAGGGGAAGCAATCAGCCCCAGCATTTT. Full variable domain (rest looked up from reference TRBV7-9 and TRBJ1-5): DTGVSQNPRHKITKRGQNVTFRCDPISEHNRLYWYRQTLGQGPEFLTYFQNEAQLEKSRLLSDRFSAERPKGSFSTLEIQRTEQGDSAMYLCASSLDRRGSNQPQHFGDGTRLSIL.